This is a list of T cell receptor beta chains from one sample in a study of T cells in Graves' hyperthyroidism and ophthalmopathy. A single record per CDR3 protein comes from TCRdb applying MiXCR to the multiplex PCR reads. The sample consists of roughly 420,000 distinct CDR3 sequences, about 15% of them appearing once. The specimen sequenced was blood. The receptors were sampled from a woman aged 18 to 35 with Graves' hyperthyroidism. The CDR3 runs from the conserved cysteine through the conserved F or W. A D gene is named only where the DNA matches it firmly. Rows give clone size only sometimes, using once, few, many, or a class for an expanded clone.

CDR3nt: TGTGCCAGCAGCTTTGACGGGACCAATGAGCAGTTCTTC
CDR3aa: CASSFDGTNEQFF
v_gene: TRBV3-1
abundance: many
j_gene: TRBJ2-1
d_gene: -

CDR3nt: TGTGCCAGCAGCCTCCGGACTAGCGGGACGCAGTATTTT
CDR3aa: CASSLRTSGTQYF
v_gene: TRBV7-2
abundance: many
j_gene: TRBJ2-3
d_gene: TRBD2

CDR3nt: TGCGCCAGCAGCTTGATAACGGGAGACACTGAAGCTTTCTTT
CDR3aa: CASSLITGDTEAFF
v_gene: TRBV5-1
abundance: many
j_gene: TRBJ1-1
d_gene: -

CDR3nt: TGTGCCAGCAGCTTAGTCCGATCCTCTGGGGCCAACGTCCTGACTTTC
CDR3aa: CASSLVRSSGANVLTF
v_gene: TRBV7-3
abundance: -
j_gene: TRBJ2-6
d_gene: -

CDR3nt: TGTGCCAGCAGCCAAGAAGGGGGGCTTAGGTATGGCTACACCTTC
CDR3aa: CASSQEGGLRYGYTF
v_gene: TRBV4-2
abundance: few
j_gene: TRBJ1-2
d_gene: -

CDR3nt: TGCGCCAGCAGCCCCGGACAGGGGGTGTCCTACGAGCAGTACTTC
CDR3aa: CASSPGQGVSYEQYF
v_gene: TRBV5-1
abundance: many
j_gene: TRBJ2-7
d_gene: TRBD1

CDR3nt: TGTGCCAGCAGCATGGTCGGACAGGGGGTTAACTATGGCTACACCTTC
CDR3aa: CASSMVGQGVNYGYTF
v_gene: TRBV5-6
abundance: few
j_gene: TRBJ1-2
d_gene: TRBD1

CDR3nt: TGTGCCAGCAGCTTAGTCGGCAGGGAGACCACTGAAGCTTTCTTT
CDR3aa: CASSLVGRETTEAFF
v_gene: TRBV7-9
abundance: many
j_gene: TRBJ1-1
d_gene: -

CDR3nt: TGTGCCAGCAGTTCGGGAACGGCGAGGAGTTATGAAAAACTGTTTTTT
CDR3aa: CASSSGTARSYEKLFF
v_gene: TRBV28
abundance: many
j_gene: TRBJ1-4
d_gene: -

CDR3nt: TGCAGTGCTTCCAGCAATGAGCAGTTCTTC
CDR3aa: CSASSNEQFF
v_gene: TRBV20-1
abundance: many
j_gene: TRBJ2-1
d_gene: -

CDR3nt: TGCGCCAGCAGCTTCGTTAGAGGGTACGAGCAGTACTTC
CDR3aa: CASSFVRGYEQYF
v_gene: TRBV5-1
abundance: many
j_gene: TRBJ2-7
d_gene: -

CDR3nt: TGTGCCAGCACTAAAGGGACAGGGGATAGGGGCTACACCTTC
CDR3aa: CASTKGTGDRGYTF
v_gene: TRBV6-1
abundance: many
j_gene: TRBJ1-2
d_gene: TRBD1

CDR3nt: TGCAGTGCTACAGGGGCCTGGAGCCGGACTGAAGCTTTCTTT
CDR3aa: CSATGAWSRTEAFF
v_gene: TRBV20-1
abundance: many
j_gene: TRBJ1-1
d_gene: -

CDR3nt: TGTGCCAGCAGTTTAGGGCAGTATAGCAATCAGCCCCAGCATTTT
CDR3aa: CASSLGQYSNQPQHF
v_gene: TRBV28
abundance: many
j_gene: TRBJ1-5
d_gene: -

CDR3nt: TGCGCCACCACGACATCCGGGTGGGAAGAGACCCAGTACTTC
CDR3aa: CATTTSGWEETQYF
v_gene: TRBV10-2
abundance: -
j_gene: TRBJ2-5
d_gene: -

CDR3nt: TGCGCCAGCAGCCAACAGTACACCGGGGAGCTGTTTTTT
CDR3aa: CASSQQYTGELFF
v_gene: TRBV4-1
abundance: -
j_gene: TRBJ2-2
d_gene: -

CDR3nt: TGTGCCACCAGCAGAGATAGGGCCGGGGCCGGTGAAAAACTGTTTTTT
CDR3aa: CATSRDRAGAGEKLFF
v_gene: TRBV15
abundance: -
j_gene: TRBJ1-4
d_gene: -

CDR3nt: TGTGCCAGCAGCTTACAAAGCGGGACATATGAGCAGTTCTTC
CDR3aa: CASSLQSGTYEQFF
v_gene: TRBV7-3
abundance: many
j_gene: TRBJ2-1
d_gene: -

CDR3nt: TGCGCCAGCAGCCAAGACGGCATACGGGCTGAAGCTTTCTTT
CDR3aa: CASSQDGIRAEAFF
v_gene: TRBV4-1
abundance: many
j_gene: TRBJ1-1
d_gene: -

CDR3nt: TGTGCCAGCAGCTCTCCCGACGGGACCTCGACCCCCCGCGGTGAGACCCAGTACTTC
CDR3aa: CASSSPDGTSTPRGETQYF
v_gene: TRBV7-9
abundance: many
j_gene: TRBJ2-5
d_gene: -

CDR3nt: TGTGCCAGCAGCCCTCTAGCGGGAGATGATGGCACCGGGGAGCTGTTTTTT
CDR3aa: CASSPLAGDDGTGELFF
v_gene: TRBV9
abundance: -
j_gene: TRBJ2-2
d_gene: TRBD2

CDR3nt: TGTGCCAGCAGTTTGCGACAGTCAGAACAGCCCCAGCATTTT
CDR3aa: CASSLRQSEQPQHF
v_gene: TRBV27
abundance: many
j_gene: TRBJ1-5
d_gene: -

CDR3nt: TGCAGCGTACTGAGGCCCCAGCATTTT
CDR3aa: CSVLRPQHF
v_gene: TRBV29-1
abundance: many
j_gene: TRBJ1-5
d_gene: -

CDR3nt: TGCGCCAGCAGCCAATCACCGGGACTGTGGGAGACCCAGTACTTC
CDR3aa: CASSQSPGLWETQYF
v_gene: TRBV4-1
abundance: -
j_gene: TRBJ2-5
d_gene: -

CDR3nt: TGTGCCAGTAGTATCTCTAGCGGGAGCTCCTACGAGCAGTACTTC
CDR3aa: CASSISSGSSYEQYF
v_gene: TRBV19
abundance: many
j_gene: TRBJ2-7
d_gene: TRBD2

CDR3nt: TGTGCCAGCAGCCAGGGACTGCTCAAAAACATTCAGTACTTC
CDR3aa: CASSQGLLKNIQYF
v_gene: TRBV3-1
abundance: -
j_gene: TRBJ2-4
d_gene: -

CDR3nt: TGCAGTGCTAGGGGTCCCGAGGGGGCGCAGCACGGCTACACCTTC
CDR3aa: CSARGPEGAQHGYTF
v_gene: TRBV20-1
abundance: many
j_gene: TRBJ1-2
d_gene: TRBD1

CDR3nt: TGTGCCAGCAGCGTGTTAGGGAACACTGAAGCTTTCTTT
CDR3aa: CASSVLGNTEAFF
v_gene: TRBV9
abundance: many
j_gene: TRBJ1-1
d_gene: -

CDR3nt: TGTGCCAGCAGCTTGGAGGTGCCAAACTATGGCTACACCTTC
CDR3aa: CASSLEVPNYGYTF
v_gene: TRBV3-1
abundance: -
j_gene: TRBJ1-2
d_gene: -

CDR3nt: TGTGCCAGCAGTGAAAGCGTGGGCGGATTCTATGGCTACACCTTC
CDR3aa: CASSESVGGFYGYTF
v_gene: TRBV6-1
abundance: -
j_gene: TRBJ1-2
d_gene: -

CDR3nt: TGTGCCAGCATCGTTTCCGGGGATGGGGAGCAGTACTTC
CDR3aa: CASIVSGDGEQYF
v_gene: TRBV7-9
abundance: -
j_gene: TRBJ2-7
d_gene: -